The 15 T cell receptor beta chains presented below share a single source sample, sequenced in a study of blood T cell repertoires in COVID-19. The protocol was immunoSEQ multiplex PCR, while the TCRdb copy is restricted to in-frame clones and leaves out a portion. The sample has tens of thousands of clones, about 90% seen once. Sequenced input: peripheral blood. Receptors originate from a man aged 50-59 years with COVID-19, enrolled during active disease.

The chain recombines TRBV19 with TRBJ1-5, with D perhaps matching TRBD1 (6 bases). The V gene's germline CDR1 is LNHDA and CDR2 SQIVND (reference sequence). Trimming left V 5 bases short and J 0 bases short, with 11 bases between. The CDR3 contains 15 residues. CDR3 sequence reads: CASSAYRDSNQPQHF. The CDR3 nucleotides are TGTGCCAGTAGTGCCTACAGGGATAGCAATCAGCCCCAGCATTTT.

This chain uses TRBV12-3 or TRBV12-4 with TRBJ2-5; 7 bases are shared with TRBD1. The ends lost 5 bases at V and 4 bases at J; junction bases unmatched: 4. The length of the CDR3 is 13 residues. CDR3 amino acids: CASSPRTGETQYF. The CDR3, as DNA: TGTGCCAGCAGTCCTCGGACAGGAGAGACCCAGTACTTC.

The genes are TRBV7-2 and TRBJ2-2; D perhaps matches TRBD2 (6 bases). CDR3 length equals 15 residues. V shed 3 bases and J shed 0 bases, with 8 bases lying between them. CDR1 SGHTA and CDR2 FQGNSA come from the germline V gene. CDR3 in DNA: TGTGCCAGCAGCTTGGGACTGGCGAACACCGGGGAGCTGTTTTTT. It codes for CASSLGLANTGELFF.

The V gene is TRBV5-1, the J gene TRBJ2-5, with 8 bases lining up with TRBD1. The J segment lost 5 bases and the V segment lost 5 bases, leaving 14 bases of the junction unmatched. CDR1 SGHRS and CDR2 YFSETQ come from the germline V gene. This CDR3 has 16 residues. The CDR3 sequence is CASSTLRTGSLETQYF. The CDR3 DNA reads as TGCGCCAGCAGTACACTTCGGACAGGGTCTTTGGAGACCCAGTACTTC. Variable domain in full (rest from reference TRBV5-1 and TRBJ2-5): KAGVTQTPRYLIKTRGQQVTLSCSPISGHRSVSWYQQTPGQGLQFLFEYFSETQRNKGNFPGRFSGRQFSNSRSEMNVSTLELGDSALYLCASSTLRTGSLETQYFGPGTRLLVL.

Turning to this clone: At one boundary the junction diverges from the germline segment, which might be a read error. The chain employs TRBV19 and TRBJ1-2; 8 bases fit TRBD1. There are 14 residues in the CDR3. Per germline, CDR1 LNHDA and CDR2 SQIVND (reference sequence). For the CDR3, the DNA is TGTGCCAGTAGTATACAGGGGGCGGACTATGACTACACCTTC. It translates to CASSIQGADYDYTF.

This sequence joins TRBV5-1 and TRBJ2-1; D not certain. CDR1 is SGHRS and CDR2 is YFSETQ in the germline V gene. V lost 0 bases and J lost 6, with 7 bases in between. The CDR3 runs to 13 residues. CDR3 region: CASSLDRGNEQFF. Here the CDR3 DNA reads TGCGCCAGCAGCTTGGATCGAGGCAATGAGCAGTTCTTC.

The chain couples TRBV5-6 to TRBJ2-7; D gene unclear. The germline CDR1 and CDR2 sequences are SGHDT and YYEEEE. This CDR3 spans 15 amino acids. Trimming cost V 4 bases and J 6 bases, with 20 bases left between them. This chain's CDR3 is CASSPPGSLGGEQYF. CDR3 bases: TGTGCCAGCAGCCCACCCGGGTCCCTCGGCGGCGAGCAGTACTTC.

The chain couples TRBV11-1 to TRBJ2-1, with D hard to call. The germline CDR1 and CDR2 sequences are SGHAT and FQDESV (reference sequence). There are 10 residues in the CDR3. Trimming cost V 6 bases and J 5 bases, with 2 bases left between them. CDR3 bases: TGTGCCAGCAGTAACAATGAGCAGTTCTTC. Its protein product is CASSNNEQFF.

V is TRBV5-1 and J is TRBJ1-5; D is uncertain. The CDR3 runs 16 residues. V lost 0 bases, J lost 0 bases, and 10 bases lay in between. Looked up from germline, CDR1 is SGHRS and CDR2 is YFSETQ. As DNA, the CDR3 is TGCGCCAGCAGCTTGGTAGGCGGAACTAGCAATCAGCCCCAGCATTTT. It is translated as CASSLVGGTSNQPQHF.

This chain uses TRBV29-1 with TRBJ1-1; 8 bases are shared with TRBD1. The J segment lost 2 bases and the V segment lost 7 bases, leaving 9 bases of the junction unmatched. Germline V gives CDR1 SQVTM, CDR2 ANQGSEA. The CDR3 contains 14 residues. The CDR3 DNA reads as TGCAGCGCGGAAGGGGCAGGGGGCAACACTGAAGCTTTCTTT. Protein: CSAEGAGGNTEAFF.

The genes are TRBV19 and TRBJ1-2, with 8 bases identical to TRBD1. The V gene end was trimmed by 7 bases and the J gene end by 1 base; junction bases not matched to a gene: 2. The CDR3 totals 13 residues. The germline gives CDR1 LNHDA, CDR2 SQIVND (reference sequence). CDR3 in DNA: TGTGCCAGTATGGGACAGGATAACTATGGCTACACCTTC. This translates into CASMGQDNYGYTF.

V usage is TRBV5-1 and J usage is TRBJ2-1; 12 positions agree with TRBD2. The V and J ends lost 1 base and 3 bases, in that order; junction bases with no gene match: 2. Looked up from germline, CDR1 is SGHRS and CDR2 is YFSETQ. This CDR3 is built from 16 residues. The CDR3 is CASSLPSGGVYNEQFF. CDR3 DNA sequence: TGCGCCAGCAGCTTGCCTAGCGGGGGGGTCTACAATGAGCAGTTCTTC.

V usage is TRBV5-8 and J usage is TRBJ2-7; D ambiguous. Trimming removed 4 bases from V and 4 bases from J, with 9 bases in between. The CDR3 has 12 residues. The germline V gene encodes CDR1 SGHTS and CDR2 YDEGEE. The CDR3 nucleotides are TGTGCCAGCAGCCGTCTAGGATACGAGCAGTACTTC. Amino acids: CASSRLGYEQYF.

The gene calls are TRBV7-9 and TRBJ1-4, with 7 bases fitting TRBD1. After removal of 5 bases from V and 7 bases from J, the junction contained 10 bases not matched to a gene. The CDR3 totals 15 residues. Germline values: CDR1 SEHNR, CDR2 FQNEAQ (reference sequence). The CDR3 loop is CASSPPQGMREKLFF. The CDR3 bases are TGTGCCAGCAGCCCCCCACAGGGGATGCGTGAAAAACTGTTTTTT.

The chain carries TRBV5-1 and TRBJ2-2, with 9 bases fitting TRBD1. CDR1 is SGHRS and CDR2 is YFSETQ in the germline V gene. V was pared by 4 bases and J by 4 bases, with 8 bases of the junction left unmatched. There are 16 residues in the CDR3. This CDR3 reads CASSPTGQGSTGELFF. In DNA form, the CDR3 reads TGCGCCAGCAGCCCCACCGGACAGGGGAGCACCGGGGAGCTGTTTTTT.